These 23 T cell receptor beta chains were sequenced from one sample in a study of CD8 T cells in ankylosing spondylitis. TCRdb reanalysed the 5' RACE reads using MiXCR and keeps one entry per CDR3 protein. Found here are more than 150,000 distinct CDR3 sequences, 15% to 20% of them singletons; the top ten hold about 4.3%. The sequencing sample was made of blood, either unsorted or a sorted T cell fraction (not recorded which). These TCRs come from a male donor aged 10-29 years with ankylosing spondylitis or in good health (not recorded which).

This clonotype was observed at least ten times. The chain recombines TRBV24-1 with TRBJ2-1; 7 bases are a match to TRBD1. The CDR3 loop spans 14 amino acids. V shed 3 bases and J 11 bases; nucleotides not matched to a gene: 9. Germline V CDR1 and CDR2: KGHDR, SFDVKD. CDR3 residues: CATSDRDRIPKQFF. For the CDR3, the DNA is TGTGCCACCAGTGATCGGGACAGAATTCCAAAGCAGTTCTTC.

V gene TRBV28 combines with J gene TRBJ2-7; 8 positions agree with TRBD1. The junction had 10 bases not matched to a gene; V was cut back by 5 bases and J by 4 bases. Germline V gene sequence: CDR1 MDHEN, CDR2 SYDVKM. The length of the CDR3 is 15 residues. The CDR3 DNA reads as TGTGCCAGCAGTCCTATGATCGACAGGGGATACGAGCAGTACGTC. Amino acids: CASSPMIDRGYEQYV.

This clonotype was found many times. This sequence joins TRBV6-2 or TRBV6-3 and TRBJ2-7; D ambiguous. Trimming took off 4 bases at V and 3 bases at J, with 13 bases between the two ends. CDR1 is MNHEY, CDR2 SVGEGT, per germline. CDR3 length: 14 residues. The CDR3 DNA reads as TGTGCCAGCAGTTTAACCCTTTCCATCTACGAGCAGTACTTC. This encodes CASSLTLSIYEQYF.

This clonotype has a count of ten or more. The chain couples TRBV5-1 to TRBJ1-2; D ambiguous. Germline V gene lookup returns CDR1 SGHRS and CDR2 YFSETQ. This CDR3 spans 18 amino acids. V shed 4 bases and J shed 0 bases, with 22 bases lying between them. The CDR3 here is CASSRAPSAVQANYGYTF. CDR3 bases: TGCGCCAGCAGCCGGGCACCATCGGCAGTCCAAGCTAACTATGGCTACACCTTC.

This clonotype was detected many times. The CDR3 reads CASSIEGGRGETQYF. CDR3 coding DNA: TGTGCCAGCAGCATCGAAGGGGGGAGGGGTGAGACCCAGTACTTC. V gene TRBV11-2 combines with J gene TRBJ2-5, with D tentatively TRBD2 (7 bases). This CDR3 spans 15 amino acids. Trimming removed 5 bases at V and 5 bases at J, with 18 bases between. Germline V gene data show CDR1 as SGHAT and CDR2 as FQNNGV.

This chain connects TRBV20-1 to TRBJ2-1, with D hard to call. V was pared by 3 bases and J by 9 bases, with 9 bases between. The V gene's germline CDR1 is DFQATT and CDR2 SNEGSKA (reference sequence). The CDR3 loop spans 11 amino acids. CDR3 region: CSASNTIEQFF. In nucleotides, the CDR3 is TGCAGTGCTAGTAATACGATTGAGCAGTTCTTC.

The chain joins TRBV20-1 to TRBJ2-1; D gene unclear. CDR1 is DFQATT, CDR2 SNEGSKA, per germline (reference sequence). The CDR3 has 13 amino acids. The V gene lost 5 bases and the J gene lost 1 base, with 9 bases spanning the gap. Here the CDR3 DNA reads TGCAGTGCTCACCTCCCGTCCTACAATGAGCAGTTCTTC. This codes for CSAHLPSYNEQFF.

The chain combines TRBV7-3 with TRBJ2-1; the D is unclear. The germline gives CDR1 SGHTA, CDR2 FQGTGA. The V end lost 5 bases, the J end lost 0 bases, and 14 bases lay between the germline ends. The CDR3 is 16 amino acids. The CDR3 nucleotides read TGTGCCAGCAGCCCCGTCGGGTGGAGCTCCTACAATGAGCAGTTCTTC. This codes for CASSPVGWSSYNEQFF.

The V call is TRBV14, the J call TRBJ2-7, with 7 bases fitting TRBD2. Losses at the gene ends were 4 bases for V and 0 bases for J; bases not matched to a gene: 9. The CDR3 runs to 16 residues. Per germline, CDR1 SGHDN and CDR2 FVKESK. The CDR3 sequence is CASSRLSGASSYEQYF. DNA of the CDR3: TGTGCCAGCAGCCGACTGAGCGGGGCCAGCTCCTACGAGCAGTACTTC.

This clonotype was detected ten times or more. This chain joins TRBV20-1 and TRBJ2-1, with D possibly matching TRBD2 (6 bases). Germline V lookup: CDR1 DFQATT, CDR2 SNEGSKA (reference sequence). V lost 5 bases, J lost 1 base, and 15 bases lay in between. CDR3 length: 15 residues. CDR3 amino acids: CSAVRRALSYNEQFF. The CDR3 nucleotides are TGCAGTGCTGTGCGGAGGGCCCTATCCTACAATGAGCAGTTCTTC.

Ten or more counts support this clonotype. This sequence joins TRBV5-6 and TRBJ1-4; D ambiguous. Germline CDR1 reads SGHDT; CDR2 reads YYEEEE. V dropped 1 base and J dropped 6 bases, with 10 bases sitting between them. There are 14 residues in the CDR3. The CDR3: CASSLFDGDEKLFF. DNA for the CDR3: TGTGCCAGCAGCTTGTTTGACGGAGATGAAAAACTGTTTTTT.

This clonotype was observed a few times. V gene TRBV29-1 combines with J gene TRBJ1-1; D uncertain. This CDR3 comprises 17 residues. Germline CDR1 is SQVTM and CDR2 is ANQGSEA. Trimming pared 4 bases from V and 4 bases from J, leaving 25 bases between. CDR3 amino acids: CSVVTKWALGRGTEAFF. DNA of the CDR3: TGCAGCGTTGTGACCAAATGGGCCCTAGGACGCGGCACTGAAGCTTTCTTT. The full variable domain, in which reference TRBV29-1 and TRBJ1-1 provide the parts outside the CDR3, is SAVISQKPSRDICQRGTSLTIQCQVDSQVTMMFWYRQQPGQSLTLIATANQGSEATYESGFVIDKFPISRPNLTFSTLTVSNMSPEDSSIYLCSVVTKWALGRGTEAFFGQGTRLTVV.

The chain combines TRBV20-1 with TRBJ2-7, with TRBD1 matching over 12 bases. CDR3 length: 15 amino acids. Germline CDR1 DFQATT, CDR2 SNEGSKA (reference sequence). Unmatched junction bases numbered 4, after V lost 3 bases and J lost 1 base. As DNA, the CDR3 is TGCAGTGCTAGGGTGGGACAGGGGGCGTCCTACGAGCAGTACTTC. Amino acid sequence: CSARVGQGASYEQYF.

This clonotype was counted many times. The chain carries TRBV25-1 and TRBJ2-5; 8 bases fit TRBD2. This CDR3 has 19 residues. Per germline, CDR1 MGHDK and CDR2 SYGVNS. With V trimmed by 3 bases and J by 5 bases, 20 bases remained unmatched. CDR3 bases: TGTGCCAGCAGTGAGTCCGGCAGGACTAGCAGGCCCTCTGGGGAGACCCAGTACTTC. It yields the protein CASSESGRTSRPSGETQYF.

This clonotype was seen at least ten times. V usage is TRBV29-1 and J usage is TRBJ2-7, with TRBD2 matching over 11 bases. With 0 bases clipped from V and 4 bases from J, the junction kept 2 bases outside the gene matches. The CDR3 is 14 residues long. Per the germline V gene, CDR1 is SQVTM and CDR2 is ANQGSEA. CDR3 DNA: TGCAGCGTTGAAGACCTAGCGGGAGGATACGAGCAGTACTTC. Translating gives CSVEDLAGGYEQYF.

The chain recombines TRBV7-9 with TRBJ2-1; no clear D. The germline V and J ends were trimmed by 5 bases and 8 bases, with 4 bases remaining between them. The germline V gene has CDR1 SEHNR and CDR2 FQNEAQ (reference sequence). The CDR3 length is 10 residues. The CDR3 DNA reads TGTGCCAGCAGCATGTATGAGCAGTTCTTC. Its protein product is CASSMYEQFF. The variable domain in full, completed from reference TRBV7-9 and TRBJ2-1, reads DTGVSQNPRHKITKRGQNVTFRCDPISEHNRLYWYRQTLGQGPEFLTYFQNEAQLEKSRLLSDRFSAERPKGSFSTLEIQRTEQGDSAMYLCASSMYEQFFGPGTRLTVL.

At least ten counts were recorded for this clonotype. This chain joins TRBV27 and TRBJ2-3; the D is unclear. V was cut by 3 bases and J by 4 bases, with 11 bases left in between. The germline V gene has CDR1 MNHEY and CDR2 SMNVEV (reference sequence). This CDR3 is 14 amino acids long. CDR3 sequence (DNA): TGTGCCAGCAGTTTCTTTGAGCCGCCAGATACGCAGTATTTT. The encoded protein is CASSFFEPPDTQYF.

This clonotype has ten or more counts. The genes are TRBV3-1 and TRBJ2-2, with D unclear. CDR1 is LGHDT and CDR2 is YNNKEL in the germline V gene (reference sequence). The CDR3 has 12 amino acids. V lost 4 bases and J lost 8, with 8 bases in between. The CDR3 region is CASSRSRGELFF. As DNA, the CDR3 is TGTGCCAGCAGCCGAAGCCGGGGGGAGCTGTTTTTT.

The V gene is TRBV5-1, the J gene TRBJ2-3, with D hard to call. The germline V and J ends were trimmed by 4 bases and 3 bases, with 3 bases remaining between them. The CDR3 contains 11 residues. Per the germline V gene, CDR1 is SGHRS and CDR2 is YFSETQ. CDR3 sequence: CASSQTDTQYF. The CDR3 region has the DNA TGCGCCAGCAGCCAGACAGATACGCAGTATTTT. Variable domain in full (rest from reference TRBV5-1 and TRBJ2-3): KAGVTQTPRYLIKTRGQQVTLSCSPISGHRSVSWYQQTPGQGLQFLFEYFSETQRNKGNFPGRFSGRQFSNSRSEMNVSTLELGDSALYLCASSQTDTQYFGPGTRLTVL.

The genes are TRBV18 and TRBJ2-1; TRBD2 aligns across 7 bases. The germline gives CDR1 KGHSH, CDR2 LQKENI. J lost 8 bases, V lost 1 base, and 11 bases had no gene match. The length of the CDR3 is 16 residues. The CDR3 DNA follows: TGTGCCAGCTCACCACAGGGACTACCTCAGGTCGATGAGCAGTTCTTC. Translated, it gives CASSPQGLPQVDEQFF. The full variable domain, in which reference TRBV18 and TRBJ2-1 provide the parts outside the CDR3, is NAGVMQNPRHLVRRRGQEARLRCSPMKGHSHVYWYRQLPEEGLKFMVYLQKENIIDESGMPKERFSAEFPKEGPSILRIQQVVRGDSAAYFCASSPQGLPQVDEQFFGPGTRLTVL.

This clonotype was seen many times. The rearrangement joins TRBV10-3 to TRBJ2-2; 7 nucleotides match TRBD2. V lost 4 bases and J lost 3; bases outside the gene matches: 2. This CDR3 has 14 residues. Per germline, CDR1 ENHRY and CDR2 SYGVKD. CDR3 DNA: TGTGCCATCAGTGGGCTAGCGGACACCGGGGAGCTGTTTTTT. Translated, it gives CAISGLADTGELFF.

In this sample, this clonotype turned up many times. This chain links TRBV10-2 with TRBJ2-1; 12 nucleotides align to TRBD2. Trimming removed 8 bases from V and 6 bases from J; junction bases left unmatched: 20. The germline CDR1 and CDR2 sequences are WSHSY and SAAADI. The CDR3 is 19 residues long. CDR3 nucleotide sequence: TGCGCCAGCCAGTCTTTTGTGACTAGCGGGAGCGGATCTGGCAATGAGCAGTTCTTC. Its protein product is CASQSFVTSGSGSGNEQFF.

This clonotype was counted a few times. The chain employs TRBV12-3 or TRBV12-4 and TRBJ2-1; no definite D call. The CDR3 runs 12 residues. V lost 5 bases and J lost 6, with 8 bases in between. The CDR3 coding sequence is TGTGCCAGCAGTCGGGCTAGCAATGAGCAGTTCTTC. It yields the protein CASSRASNEQFF.